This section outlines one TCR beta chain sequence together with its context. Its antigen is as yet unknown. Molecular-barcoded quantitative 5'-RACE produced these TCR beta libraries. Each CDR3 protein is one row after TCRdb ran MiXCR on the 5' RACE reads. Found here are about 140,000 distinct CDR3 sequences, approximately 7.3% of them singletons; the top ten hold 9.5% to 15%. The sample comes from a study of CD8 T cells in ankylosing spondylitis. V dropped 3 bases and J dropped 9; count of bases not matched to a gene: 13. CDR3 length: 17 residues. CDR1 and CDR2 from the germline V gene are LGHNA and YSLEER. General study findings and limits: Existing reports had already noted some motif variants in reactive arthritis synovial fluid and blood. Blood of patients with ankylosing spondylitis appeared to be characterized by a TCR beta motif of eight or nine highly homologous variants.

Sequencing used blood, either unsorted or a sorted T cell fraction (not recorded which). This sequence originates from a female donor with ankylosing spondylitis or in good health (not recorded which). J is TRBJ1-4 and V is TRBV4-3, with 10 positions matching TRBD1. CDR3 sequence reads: CASSHLSRDRGVKKLFF. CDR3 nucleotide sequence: TGCGCCAGCAGCCATTTATCCCGGGACAGGGGCGTAAAAAAACTGTTTTTT.